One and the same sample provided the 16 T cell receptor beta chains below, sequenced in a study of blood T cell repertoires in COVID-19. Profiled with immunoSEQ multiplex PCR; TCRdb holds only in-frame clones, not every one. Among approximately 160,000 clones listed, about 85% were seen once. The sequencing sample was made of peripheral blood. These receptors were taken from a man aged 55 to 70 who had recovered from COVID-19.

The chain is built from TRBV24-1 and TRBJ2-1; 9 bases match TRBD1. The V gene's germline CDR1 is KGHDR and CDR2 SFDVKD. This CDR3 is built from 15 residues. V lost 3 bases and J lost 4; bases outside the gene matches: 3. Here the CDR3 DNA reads TGTGCCACCAGTGATCAGGGACAGGGTTACAATGAGCAGTTCTTC. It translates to CATSDQGQGYNEQFF.

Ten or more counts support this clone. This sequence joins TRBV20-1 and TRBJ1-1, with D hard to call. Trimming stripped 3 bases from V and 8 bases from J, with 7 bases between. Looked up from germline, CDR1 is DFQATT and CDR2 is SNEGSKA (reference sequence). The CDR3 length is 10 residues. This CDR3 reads CSASNWEAFF. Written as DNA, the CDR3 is TGCAGTGCTAGTAACTGGGAAGCTTTCTTT.

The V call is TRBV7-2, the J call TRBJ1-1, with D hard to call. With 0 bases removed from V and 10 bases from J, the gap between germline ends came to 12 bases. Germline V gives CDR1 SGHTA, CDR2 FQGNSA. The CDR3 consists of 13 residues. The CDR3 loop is CASSLAGQEGAFF. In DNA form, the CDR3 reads TGTGCCAGCAGCTTAGCAGGCCAAGAGGGAGCTTTCTTT.

CDR3 nucleotides: TGTGCCAGCAGCGCCGGGACAGCTAGCACTGAAGCTTTCTTT. It codes for CASSAGTASTEAFF. V is TRBV7-8 and J is TRBJ1-1; TRBD1 matches 7 bases. Germline V gives CDR1 SGHVS, CDR2 FQNEAQ. V gave up 5 bases and J gave up 4 bases; unmatched junction bases: 7. The CDR3 runs to 14 residues.

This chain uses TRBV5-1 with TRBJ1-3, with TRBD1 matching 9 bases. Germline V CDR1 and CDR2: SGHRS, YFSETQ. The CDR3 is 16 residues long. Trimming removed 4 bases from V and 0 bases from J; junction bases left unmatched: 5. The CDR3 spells CASSRPGQGSGNTIYF. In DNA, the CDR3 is TGCGCCAGCAGCAGACCGGGACAGGGCTCTGGAAACACCATATATTTT.

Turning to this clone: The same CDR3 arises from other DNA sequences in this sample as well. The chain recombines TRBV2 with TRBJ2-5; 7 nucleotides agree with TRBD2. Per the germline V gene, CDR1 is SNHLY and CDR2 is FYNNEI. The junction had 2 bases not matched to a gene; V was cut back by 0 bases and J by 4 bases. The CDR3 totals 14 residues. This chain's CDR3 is CASSEAGGRETQYF. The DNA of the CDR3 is TGTGCCAGCAGTGAAGCGGGGGGGAGAGAGACCCAGTACTTC.

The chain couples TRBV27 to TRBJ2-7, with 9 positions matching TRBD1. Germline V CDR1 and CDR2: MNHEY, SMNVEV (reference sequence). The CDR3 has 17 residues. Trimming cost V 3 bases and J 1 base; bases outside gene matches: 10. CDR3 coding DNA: TGTGCCAGCAGTTTGGGGAGACAGGGGGTCCCATCCTACGAGCAGTACTTC. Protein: CASSLGRQGVPSYEQYF.

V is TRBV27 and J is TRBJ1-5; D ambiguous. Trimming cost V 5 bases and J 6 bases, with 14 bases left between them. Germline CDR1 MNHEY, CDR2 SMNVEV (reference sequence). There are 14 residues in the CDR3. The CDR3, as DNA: TGTGCCAGCAGTCCCCGACAATCAGGTCAGCCCCAGCATTTT. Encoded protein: CASSPRQSGQPQHF.

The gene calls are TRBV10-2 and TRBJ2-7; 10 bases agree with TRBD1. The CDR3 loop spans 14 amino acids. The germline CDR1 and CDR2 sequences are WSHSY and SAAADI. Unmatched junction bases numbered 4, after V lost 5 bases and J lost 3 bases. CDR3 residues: CASSQRDRGYEQYF. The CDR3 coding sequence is TGCGCCAGCAGTCAACGGGACAGGGGCTACGAGCAGTACTTC.

DNA of the CDR3: TGTGCCAGCAGCGTAGGGTTAGGGACAGGGATGAACGAGCAGTACTTC. Protein product: CASSVGLGTGMNEQYF. The V gene is TRBV9, the J gene TRBJ2-7, with 9 bases that match TRBD1. V shed 0 bases, J shed 5 bases, and the junction held 9 bases outside the gene matches. Germline lookup yields CDR1 SGDLS and CDR2 YYNGEE. The CDR3 consists of 16 residues.

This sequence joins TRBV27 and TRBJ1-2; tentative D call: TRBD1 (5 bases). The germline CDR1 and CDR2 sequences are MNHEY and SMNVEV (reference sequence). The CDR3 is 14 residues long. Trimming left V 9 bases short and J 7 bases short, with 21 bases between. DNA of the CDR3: TGTGCCAGTTCTCCCCTCGGGGACTTCACTGGCTACACCTTC. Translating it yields CASSPLGDFTGYTF.

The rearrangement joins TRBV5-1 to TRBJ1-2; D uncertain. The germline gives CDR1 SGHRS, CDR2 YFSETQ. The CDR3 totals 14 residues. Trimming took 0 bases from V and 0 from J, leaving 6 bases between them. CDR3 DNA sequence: TGCGCCAGCAGCTTGGTGACACCTAACTATGGCTACACCTTC. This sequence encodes CASSLVTPNYGYTF.

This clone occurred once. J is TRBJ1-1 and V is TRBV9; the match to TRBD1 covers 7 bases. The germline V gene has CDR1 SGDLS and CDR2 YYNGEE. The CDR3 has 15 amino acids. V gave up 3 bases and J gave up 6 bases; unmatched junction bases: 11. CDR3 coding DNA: TGTGCCAGCAGCGCAGGGACAGCGCTGTCCTCTGAAGCTTTCTTT. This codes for CASSAGTALSSEAFF.

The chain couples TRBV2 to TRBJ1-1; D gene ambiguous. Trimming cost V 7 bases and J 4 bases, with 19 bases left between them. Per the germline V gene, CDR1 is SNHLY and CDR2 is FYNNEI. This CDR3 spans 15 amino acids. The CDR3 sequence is CASKVTSSEGTEAFF. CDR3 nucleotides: TGTGCCAGCAAAGTCACGTCATCCGAGGGCACTGAAGCTTTCTTT.

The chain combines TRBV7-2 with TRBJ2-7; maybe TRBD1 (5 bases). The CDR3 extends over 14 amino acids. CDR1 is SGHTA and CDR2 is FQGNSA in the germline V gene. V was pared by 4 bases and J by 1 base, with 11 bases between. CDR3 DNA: TGTGCCAGCAGCTATCAGGGCGGATCCTACGAGCAGTACTTC. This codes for CASSYQGGSYEQYF. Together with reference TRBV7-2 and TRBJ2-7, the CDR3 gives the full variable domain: GAGVSQSPSNKVTEKGKDVELRCDPISGHTALYWYRQSLGQGLEFLIYFQGNSAPDKSGLPSDRFSAERTGGSVSTLTIQRTQQEDSAVYLCASSYQGGSYEQYFGPGTRLTVT.

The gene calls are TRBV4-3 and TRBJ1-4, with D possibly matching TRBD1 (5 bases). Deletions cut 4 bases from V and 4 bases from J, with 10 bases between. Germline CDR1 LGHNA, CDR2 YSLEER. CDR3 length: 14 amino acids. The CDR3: CASSLTDSNEKLFF. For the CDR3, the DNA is TGCGCCAGCAGCCTAACTGACAGTAATGAAAAACTGTTTTTT.